These T cell receptor beta chains were read from a single sample in a study of human T cells and chemical hapten exposure. Each CDR3 protein gets one entry after TCRdb re-called the RACE reads with MiXCR. The sample has about 41,000 distinct CDR3 sequences, about 3.5% seen once; the top ten hold approximately 6.7%. This specimen consisted of whole blood, obtained in connection with sensitization to the hapten diphenylcyclopropenone (DPC). These receptors originate from a middle-aged man with alopecia areata. Some clones in this sample may be carry-over from other donors' samples. CDR3s leave out the opening cysteine and the closing phenylalanine or tryptophan.

v_gene,j_gene,CDR3aa
TRBV4-3,TRBJ1-2,ASSHRTGGDYGYT
TRBV6-2/TRBV6-3,TRBJ2-3,ASSYSSTDTQY
TRBV9,TRBJ2-3,ASSVAPGSHTDTQY
TRBV3-1,TRBJ2-5,ASSQEYRGGETQY
TRBV12-3/TRBV12-4,TRBJ2-7,ASSGLAGAYEQY
TRBV7-9,TRBJ2-7,ASSLASGEQY
TRBV19,TRBJ2-4,ASSQRGGRLAKNIQY
TRBV5-4,TRBJ2-3,ASASSGITDTQY
TRBV2,TRBJ2-2,ASRREGTNTGELF
TRBV14,TRBJ2-7,ASSRDSVYEQY
TRBV5-1,TRBJ1-5,ASSLDPGGQPQH
TRBV30,TRBJ1-5,ACAMDSNQPQH
TRBV7-8,TRBJ2-7,ASSLGEGYEQY
TRBV25-1,TRBJ2-7,ASSAPSLVREQY
TRBV5-1,TRBJ2-2,ASSLAAGNTGELF
TRBV6-6,TRBJ2-3,ASSYSPGTGPTDTQY
TRBV6-5,TRBJ2-3,ASSPFEGADTQY
TRBV10-3,TRBJ2-3,AISPGTSGRDTQY
TRBV10-3,TRBJ1-1,AIGHLNTEAF
TRBV18,TRBJ2-1,ASSPSKGDNEQF
TRBV20-1,TRBJ2-2,SAFSHGELF
TRBV3-1,TRBJ1-2,ASSQDVPGDGYT
TRBV20-1,TRBJ1-6,SATGQFNSPLH
TRBV18,TRBJ2-7,ASSSQGGSYEQY
TRBV29-1,TRBJ2-3,SAPGTSGKTQY
TRBV12-3/TRBV12-4,TRBJ1-6,ASSFTGLSLH
TRBV30,TRBJ2-1,AWSVLSGYNEQF
TRBV18,TRBJ1-1,ASSPDRKNTEAF
TRBV7-2,TRBJ1-5,ASSLVSVGTGSNQPQH
TRBV6-6,TRBJ2-1,ASSYGTSNNEQF
TRBV5-4,TRBJ2-1,ASSLANSVREISYNEQF
TRBV5-4,TRBJ1-1,ASSPGQGALGTEAF
TRBV11-2,TRBJ1-6,ASSFLTGGSPLH
TRBV5-1,TRBJ1-1,ASRGDIHTEAF
TRBV7-8,TRBJ1-4,ASSLGTSTNEKLF
TRBV24-1,TRBJ2-3,ATSDYGTGYTDTQY
TRBV28,TRBJ2-7,ASSATGHNPPY
TRBV18,TRBJ2-5,ASSPRTSDQTQY
TRBV27,TRBJ2-7,ASSWTGNYEQY
TRBV20-1,TRBJ2-7,SASPGTGGYEQY
TRBV7-9,TRBJ2-1,ASSPGTSHYNEQF
TRBV28,TRBJ2-7,ASKGQFSYEQY
TRBV4-2,TRBJ2-7,ASSQEAGTRAEQY
TRBV28,TRBJ1-1,AGGSTNTEAF
TRBV5-1,TRBJ2-1,ASSPGNGLAGVNEQF
TRBV5-6,TRBJ2-1,ASSLGDGGGQF
TRBV6-5,TRBJ2-7,ASSVTSPTYEQY
TRBV20-1,TRBJ2-4,SARWASGIAKNIQY
TRBV6-5,TRBJ2-1,ASRLDRGASNEQF
TRBV28,TRBJ1-4,ASSLSGLRTEKLF